Below are 4 T cell receptor delta chains sequenced from a single sample in a study of Vγ9Vδ2 T cells in congenital toxoplasmosis. cDNA was made by template-switch reverse transcription with TRGC- and TRDC-specific primers in one tube. Both the TRGC1 and TRGC2 constant genes were targeted by the TRGC primer. TCRdb ran CATT on the reads. Of approximately 400 delta-chain clones detected, about 40% appear once; the ten largest clones hold approximately 29%. Material for sequencing was gamma-delta T cells from blood. These receptors came from a child under 10 years old born to a mother with Toxoplasma gondii infection during pregnancy, either congenitally infected or uninfected (not recorded which).

This clone was recorded a few times. With only one base between it and a far larger clone, this is likely a read error. At the DNA level, this CDR3 is encoded by other sequences in the same sample as well. The genes are TRDV2 and TRDJ3; 9 positions agree with TRDD3. The CDR3 runs 18 residues. Germline CDR1 reads GEAIGNYY; CDR2 reads EKD. The ends lost 1 base at V and 0 bases at J; junction bases unmatched: 3. Here the CDR3 DNA reads TGTGCCTGTGACACTGGGGGATATAGCTCCTGGGACACCCGACAGATGTTTTTC. Its protein product is CACDTGGYSSWDTRQMFF.

Details on this clone: A far larger clone is one nucleotide away, so this likely arose from a read error. This chain uses TRDV1 with TRDJ1; tentative D call: TRDD2 (7 bases). The germline gives CDR1 TSWWSYY, CDR2 QGS. This CDR3 contains 20 residues. CDR3 region: CALGELIPTWGSLYTDKRIF. For the CDR3, the DNA is TGTGCTCTTGGGGAACTCATTCCTACGTGGGGGTCCTTGTACACCGATAAACGCATCTTT.

In the case of this clone: The TCRdb protein, from a much larger clone, departs from this DNA's translation at residue 4, likely by read error; the protein shown derives from the DNA. The rearrangement uses TRAV29/DV5 and TRDJ1; D is unclear. CDR3 length: 15 residues. The germline gives CDR1 NSMFDY, CDR2 ISSIKDK. V lost 3 bases and J 2 bases, leaving 17 bases between the germline ends. The CDR3 nucleotides read TGTGCAGCAAACGTGCGGGGCCGGTTTACCGATAAACTCATCTTT. Translated, it gives CAANVRGRFTDKLIF.

Relative to its sample, this clone is hyperexpanded. The chain uses TRDV2 and TRDJ1, with D tentatively TRDD3 (6 bases). CDR1 and CDR2 (germline): GEAIGNYY, EKD. Trimming stripped 0 bases from V and 2 bases from J, with 6 bases between. This CDR3 region has 13 residues. CDR3 DNA: TGTGCCTGTGACACCGGGGATACCGATAAACTCATCTTT. Protein: CACDTGDTDKLIF.